These 20 T cell receptor beta chains originate from one sample sequenced in a study of T-cell reconstitution after alpha-beta-depleted transplantation in children. Unique molecular identifiers were incorporated into the prepared TCRbeta library. Using its own MiXCR run on the PCR reads, TCRdb lists one record per CDR3 protein. Found here are 100,000 or so distinct CDR3 sequences, about 16% of them singletons; the top ten hold roughly a fifth. The sample here was PBMCs, mostly from graft donor cells, taken 180 days after TCRalphabeta/CD19-depleted stem cell transplant. The receptors were gathered from a male patient between 2 and 15 years old who had a stem cell transplant for acute lymphoblastic leukemia, so the T cells may come from the graft donor.

Only a few counts were recorded for this clonotype. In DNA form, the CDR3 reads TGTGCCAGCAGCATGTCCGGGACAGGGAACAAGAACGAGCAGTACTTC. As protein: CASSMSGTGNKNEQYF. The chain employs TRBV7-9 and TRBJ2-7; 9 nucleotides line up with TRBD1. Germline lookup yields CDR1 SEHNR and CDR2 FQNEAQ (reference sequence). V was clipped by 5 bases and J by 5 bases; unmatched bases: 13. The CDR3 is 16 amino acids.

The chain joins TRBV27 to TRBJ2-7; weak D call: TRBD2 (6 bases). With 6 bases removed from V and 2 bases from J, the gap between germline ends came to 17 bases. Germline-derived CDR1 and CDR2 are MNHEY and SMNVEV (reference sequence). This CDR3 is 15 amino acids long. In nucleotides, the CDR3 is TGTGCCAGCAGCCGTCCCCCGGGCGGGGCCTACGAGCAGTACTTC. Its translation is CASSRPPGGAYEQYF.

This clonotype showed up just a few times. CDR3 nucleotides: TGTGCCAGCAGCTTAGGCCTTGGCCAGTTGAACACTGAAGCTTTCTTT. Protein product: CASSLGLGQLNTEAFF. V usage is TRBV13 and J usage is TRBJ1-1; D gene uncertain. With 0 bases removed from V and 0 bases from J, the gap between germline ends came to 11 bases. Germline V gene lookup returns CDR1 PRHDT and CDR2 FYEKMQ (reference sequence). This CDR3 contains 16 residues.

This clonotype appeared a single time. The CDR3 protein is CASSFFGGELFF. CDR3 DNA sequence: TGTGCCAGCAGCTTTTTTGGTGGGGAGCTGTTTTTT. V usage is TRBV7-2 and J usage is TRBJ2-2; D gene uncertain. This CDR3 spans 12 amino acids. Looked up from germline, CDR1 is SGHTA and CDR2 is FQGNSA. Trimming removed 3 bases at V and 8 bases at J, with 7 bases between. Variable domain in full (rest from reference TRBV7-2 and TRBJ2-2): GAGVSQSPSNKVTEKGKDVELRCDPISGHTALYWYRQSLGQGLEFLIYFQGNSAPDKSGLPSDRFSAERTGGSVSTLTIQRTQQEDSAVYLCASSFFGGELFFGEGSRLTVL.

The CDR3 nucleotides read TGTGCCAGCAGCGGTATCGGAAGGGGAGTAGAGACCCAGTACTTC. It codes for CASSGIGRGVETQYF. V and J are TRBV5-6 and TRBJ2-5; D is tentatively TRBD1 or TRBD2 (5 bases each). Germline lookup yields CDR1 SGHDT and CDR2 YYEEEE. The CDR3 is 15 residues long. Trimming removed 4 bases at V and 4 bases at J, with 17 bases between.

Concerning this clonotype: Sequence at one end of the junction differs from germline and may be a read error. The chain is built from TRBV12-3 or TRBV12-4 and TRBJ1-2; D unresolved. This CDR3 contains 12 residues. CDR3 sequence (DNA): TGTGCCAGCCGTTCCGGTCCGGATGGCTCCACCTTC. Its translation: CASRSGPDGSTF.

Ten or more counts support this clonotype. This chain links TRBV6-1 with TRBJ2-2; D is unresolved. The CDR3 loop spans 13 amino acids. The germline V gene has CDR1 MNHNS and CDR2 SASEGT. Deletions cut 6 bases from V and 1 base from J, with 6 bases between. The CDR3 sequence: CASSPGNTGELFF. Here the CDR3 DNA reads TGTGCCAGCAGCCCCGGGAACACCGGGGAGCTGTTTTTT.

This chain uses TRBV6-5 with TRBJ2-5; possible D gene TRBD2, 6 bases. The V end lost 2 bases, the J end lost 0 bases, and 16 bases lay between the germline ends. Germline V gives CDR1 MNHEY, CDR2 SVGAGI. The CDR3 runs to 17 residues. This CDR3 reads CASSYGLAGQYQETQYF. The CDR3 DNA reads TGTGCCAGCAGTTACGGGTTGGCGGGGCAGTACCAAGAGACCCAGTACTTC.

The V gene is TRBV20-1, the J gene TRBJ2-7; either TRBD1 or TRBD2 may fit D (5 bases each). Trimming removed 0 bases from V and 6 bases from J, with 15 bases in between. The CDR3 length is 14 residues. In germline, CDR1 is DFQATT, CDR2 SNEGSKA (reference sequence). The CDR3 coding sequence is TGCAGTGCTAGAGATAGGGGACCTAATTCCGAGCAGTACTTC. Translation gives CSARDRGPNSEQYF.

This clonotype was observed many times. The CDR3 region is CASSPWTLSYEQYF. In DNA form, the CDR3 reads TGTGCCAGCAGTCCCTGGACACTTTCCTACGAGCAGTACTTC. The rearrangement links TRBV28 to TRBJ2-7, with D possibly matching TRBD1 (5 bases). V was shortened by 5 bases and J by 1 base, with 12 bases between the two germline ends. CDR1 MDHEN and CDR2 SYDVKM come from the germline V gene. The CDR3 spans 14 residues.

This clonotype was detected only a few times. The chain links TRBV7-8 to TRBJ2-6; D not certain. This CDR3 contains 16 residues. V was clipped by 0 bases and J by 0 bases, with 6 bases between them. Germline lookup yields CDR1 SGHVS and CDR2 FQNEAQ. CDR3 bases: TGTGCCAGCAGCTTAGCTCGAGGCTCTGGGGCCAACGTCCTGACTTTC. This translates into CASSLARGSGANVLTF.

The J gene is TRBJ2-3, the V gene TRBV27; D is unresolved. The CDR3 extends over 15 amino acids. The germline V and J ends were trimmed by 3 bases and 0 bases, with 10 bases remaining between them. Germline CDR1 MNHEY, CDR2 SMNVEV (reference sequence). The CDR3, as DNA: TGTGCCAGCAGTTTCTTAGGAGATAGCACAGATACGCAGTATTTT. As protein: CASSFLGDSTDTQYF.

J is TRBJ1-5 and V is TRBV3-1; no firm D call. V shed 2 bases and J shed 0 bases, with 5 bases lying between them. This CDR3 is 14 amino acids long. The germline V gene encodes CDR1 LGHDT and CDR2 YNNKEL (reference sequence). CDR3 nucleotides: TGTGCCAGCAGCCAAAGGCCTAGCAATCAGCCCCAGCATTTT. Translated, it gives CASSQRPSNQPQHF.

This rearrangement joins TRBV5-1 to TRBJ2-1; D is perhaps TRBD1 or TRBD2 (5 bases each). The CDR3 is 14 amino acids. In germline, CDR1 is SGHRS, CDR2 YFSETQ. V was pared by 0 bases and J by 9 bases, with 13 bases between. The CDR3, as DNA: TGCGCCAGCAGCTTGGCCGACCCGAGGGGTGAGCAGTTCTTC. Protein sequence: CASSLADPRGEQFF.

V and J are TRBV20-1 and TRBJ2-7; 8 nucleotides match TRBD2. Germline V gene data show CDR1 as DFQATT and CDR2 as SNEGSKA (reference sequence). The V segment lost 0 bases and the J segment 4 bases; nucleotides outside the gene matches: 11. CDR3 size: 16 residues. The CDR3 here is CSARDLGGGAQYEQYF. CDR3 bases: TGCAGTGCTAGAGATCTCGGGGGGGGTGCGCAGTACGAGCAGTACTTC.

The chain combines TRBV5-1 with TRBJ2-3, with D perhaps given as TRBD1 or TRBD2 (6 bases each). V lost 4 bases to trimming and J lost 6 bases, with 18 bases between them. The CDR3 spans 15 residues. Germline loops: CDR1 SGHRS, CDR2 YFSETQ. The CDR3 region is CASSMEGGPGDTQYF. CDR3 in DNA: TGCGCCAGCAGCATGGAAGGGGGGCCAGGGGATACGCAGTATTTT.

At least ten counts were recorded for this clonotype. CDR3 nucleotide sequence: TGTGCCAGCAGTAGACAGGGGGCCGGCACTGAAGCTTTCTTT. Its translation: CASSRQGAGTEAFF. The chain couples TRBV6-1 to TRBJ1-1; 10 nucleotides align to TRBD1. J gave up 4 bases and V 5 bases, and 4 bases lay outside the gene matches. There are 14 residues in the CDR3. The germline CDR1 and CDR2 sequences are MNHNS and SASEGT.

This clonotype was seen a handful of times. The V and J genes are TRBV19 and TRBJ2-5, with D hard to call. Germline V gene lookup returns CDR1 LNHDA and CDR2 SQIVND (reference sequence). Trimming shortened V by 8 bases and J by 1 base, and 11 bases separated the two germline ends. This CDR3 comprises 13 residues. The CDR3 protein is CASSRETQETQYF. The CDR3, as DNA: TGTGCCAGTTCCCGAGAGACCCAAGAGACCCAGTACTTC.

This clonotype was seen more than once but under ten times. This rearrangement joins TRBV27 to TRBJ2-5, with 10 bases aligning to TRBD2. This CDR3 is 15 amino acids long. Trimming removed 3 bases from V and 4 bases from J; junction bases left unmatched: 5. The germline gives CDR1 MNHEY, CDR2 SMNVEV (reference sequence). CDR3 nucleotides: TGTGCCAGCAGTTTCCAGCGGGGGGGACGAGAGACCCAGTACTTC. This translates into CASSFQRGGRETQYF.

This clonotype appeared many times. The chain joins TRBV14 to TRBJ1-6; D is undetermined. Germline V gene data show CDR1 as SGHDN and CDR2 as FVKESK. This CDR3 spans 13 amino acids. V dropped 0 bases and J dropped 10 bases, with 7 bases sitting between them. In DNA, the CDR3 is TGTGCCAGCAGCCAAGACCCCAGATCACCCCTCCACTTT. Encoded protein: CASSQDPRSPLHF.